This TCR beta chain emerged from a study of blood T cell repertoires in COVID-19. Which cohort a participant joined came from the clinical history participants gave. V was shortened by 6 bases and J by 3 bases, with 9 bases between the two germline ends. The CDR3 consists of 13 residues. CDR1 MDHEN and CDR2 SYDVKM come from the germline V gene. The authors' processing: The authors estimated nucleated cell counts from reference gene primer amplification. The method was immunoSEQ multiplex PCR; TCRdb's version includes in-frame clones alone and lacks a portion of them. V and J calls and clone size are copied from that table; D and trimming were computed from the DNA. The data hold around 270,000 clones, with over 80% observed a single time.

The V gene is TRBV28, the J gene TRBJ2-1; D not certain. What was sequenced was PBMCs or T cells enriched from blood (not recorded which). This receptor was obtained from a woman between 40 and 50 years old who had been exposed to COVID-19. CDR3 nucleotide sequence: TGTGCCAGCAGGGGCAGTCTCTACAATGAGCAGTTCTTC. This gives the protein CASRGSLYNEQFF. The full variable domain, with the rest looked up from reference TRBV28 and TRBJ2-1, is DVKVTQSSRYLVKRTGEKVFLECVQDMDHENMFWYRQDPGLGLRLIYFSYDVKMKEKGDIPEGYSVSREKKERFSLILESASTNQTSMYLCASRGSLYNEQFFGPGTRLTVL.